This TCR beta chain was sequenced for a study of post-analysis software for immune sequencing data (dated by TCRdb to between 2015 and 2017). Some background on the complete study: Disease courses on record covered relapsing-remitting, secondary progressive and progressive-relapsing multiple sclerosis, though some patients had no subtype annotation. The multiple sclerosis patient repertoires were compared with ten to eleven previously published healthy control repertoires from donors aged roughly 6 to 25 years. A subset of samples was prepared in parallel using single-end sample barcoding, then pooled and co-amplified after Illumina adapter ligation.

According to the germline V gene, CDR1 reads SGHTS and CDR2 reads YDEGEE. V and J lose 4 bases and 11 bases, and a span of 18 bases separates them. The cysteine opens and the phenylalanine closes a CDR3 of 13 amino acids. The CDR3 DNA has 39 bases and is translated from base 1. Remarks on this clonotype: What this receptor recognizes is not known. No per-base quality is available; no much larger clone lies one base away.

On the study overall, not on this receptor specifically: Strong co-clustering of samples prepared in the same batch was shown by direct clustering with F measure, prompting a batch-effect correction. Patients showed significantly higher frequencies than controls for a handful of TRBV segments, among them TRBV5-6, TRBV5-1 and TRBV20-1. Normalized Chao1 diversity was significantly lower in multiple sclerosis patients than controls, suggesting substantial peripheral T-cell clonal expansion. The multiple sclerosis patient group was slightly younger than the control group.

To demonstrate the VDJtools post-analysis software, the study profiled TCR beta repertoires from the peripheral blood of about 13 young patients with multiple sclerosis. Multiple sclerosis patients were children and adolescents aged 6 to 15 years. Libraries were prepared through PCR. Sequencing was performed on an Illumina HiSeq 2500. To reduce PCR and sequencing biases, unique molecular identifiers were incorporated into the TCR beta cDNA libraries. Every 1 to 10 million input T cells yielded roughly 0.5 million cDNA molecules, meaning each molecule approximated one T cell. The patient libraries were prepared and sequenced using the same protocol as the earlier healthy control dataset. Within a given batch, samples were prepared together, multiplexed and sequenced on the same HiSeq lane. In the paper's pipeline: Raw barcoded reads were processed with MIGEC, discarding single-read molecular identifier groups before consensus assembly and CDR3 extraction. Clonotype tables were post-analysed with VDJtools, normalizing diversity by down-sampling all datasets to the smallest sample size. In repertoire overlap clustering, CDR3 amino acid sequences, but not nucleotide sequences, were matched to correct batch-related cross-sample contamination. TCRdb itself trimmed the public reads at Q25 with fastp, ran MiXCR and retained productive beta chains. Identical CDR3 proteins give one entry, which carries the most common genes and DNA. The V and J calls and clone size are TCRdb's, not the authors'. This sample is represented by about 760,000 distinct CDR3 sequences; about 32% of them were singletons. Of the sample, more than 0.55% is held by the ten largest clones.

This clonotype was sampled from a girl aged 5-17 years with multiple sclerosis. The specimen was blood. The sequence links TRBV5-8 to TRBJ2-5; TRBD2 could be the D gene, as 6 bases match. The CDR3 in this case is CASSLHGRDEQYF. The nucleotide sequence is given as TGTGCCAGCAGCCTTCACGGGCGGGATGAGCAGTACTTC.